This TCR beta chain was documented in a study of CD8+CD57+ T cells in acquired aplastic anemia. Looking at the study overall: Recorded DNA amounts for sorted CD4+ and CD8+ cells had an average of 3.2 ug. Study-level findings and limits: In CD8+ cells, Simpson's diversity showed no significant difference between patients and controls.

Details on this clonotype: Its antigen is undetermined.

TCR beta VDJ and CDR3 profiles were obtained from a genomic DNA template. TCRdb re-analysed the reads in MiXCR, keeping a single row per CDR3 protein. This repertoire shows approximately 300,000 distinct CDR3 sequences, 45% to 65% found once; its top ten account for approximately 1.2%. By flow cytometry, patients selected for sequencing had shown an expansion of CD8+CD57+ cells. The cohort consisted entirely of patients having severe acquired aplastic anemia. The clonotype was recovered from a human donor with aplastic anemia. Sequencing used sorted CD4+, CD8+, or CD8+CD57+ T cells (not recorded which) from PBMCs.

CDR3 bases: TGCAGTGCCACCCTCTTAGCGGGGTTGACGGGGACCCAGTACTTC. Its translation: CSATLLAGLTGTQYF. This chain joins TRBV20-1 and TRBJ2-7; 8 nucleotides line up with TRBD2. The end of the DNA is better explained by TRBJ2-5, so the J call may be wrong. In germline, CDR1 is DFQATT, CDR2 SNEGSKA (reference sequence). The CDR3 runs 15 residues.